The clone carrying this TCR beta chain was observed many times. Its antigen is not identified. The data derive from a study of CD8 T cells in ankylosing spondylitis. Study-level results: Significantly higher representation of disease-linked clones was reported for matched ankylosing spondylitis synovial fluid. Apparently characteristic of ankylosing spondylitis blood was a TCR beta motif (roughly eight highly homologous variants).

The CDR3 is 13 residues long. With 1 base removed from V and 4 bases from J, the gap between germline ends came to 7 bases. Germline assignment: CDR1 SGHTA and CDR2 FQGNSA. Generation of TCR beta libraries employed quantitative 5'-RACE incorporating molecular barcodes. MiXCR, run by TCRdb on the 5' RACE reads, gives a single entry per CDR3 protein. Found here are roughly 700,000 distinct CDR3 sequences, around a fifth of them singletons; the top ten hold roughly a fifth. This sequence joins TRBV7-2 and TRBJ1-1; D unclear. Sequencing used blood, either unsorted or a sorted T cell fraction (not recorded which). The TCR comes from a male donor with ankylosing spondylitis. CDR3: CASSLGVATEAFF. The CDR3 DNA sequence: TGTGCCAGCAGCTTAGGGGTTGCCACTGAAGCTTTCTTT.